The 25 T cell receptor beta chains presented below share a single source sample, sequenced in a study of response to subunit inactivated influenza vaccine (dated by TCRdb to about 2018). Sample time point, as interpreted from the label and publication: 45 days after influenza vaccine administration. Library generation was performed with RT-PCR. The sequencer was an Illumina HiSeq 2500. TCRdb took the public reads, trimmed them with fastp at Q25, ran MiXCR for clone calling and kept in-frame beta chains. Rows with a matching CDR3 protein are joined into one entry that keeps the most common DNA and genes. A total of fewer than 700,000 distinct CDR3 sequences appear in this sample, approximately 13% of them only once. Of the sample, around 14% falls within the top ten clones. The specimen comprised PBMCs from blood, sampled roughly 45 days after vaccination. Receptors were obtained from a man aged 45-65 years who received an inactivated influenza vaccine. Donor details come from another sample of the same person, matched by shared clones.

Ten or more counts support this clonotype. V and J are TRBV5-1 and TRBJ2-1; D unresolved. The length of the CDR3 is 16 residues. Trimming pared 0 bases from V and 6 bases from J, leaving 16 bases between. Per germline, CDR1 SGHRS and CDR2 YFSETQ. This chain's CDR3 is CASSLAGRSLGNEQFF. DNA of the CDR3: TGCGCCAGCAGCTTGGCCGGTAGATCTCTAGGCAATGAGCAGTTCTTC. Complete variable domain (other parts from reference TRBV5-1 and TRBJ2-1): KAGVTQTPRYLIKTRGQQVTLSCSPISGHRSVSWYQQTPGQGLQFLFEYFSETQRNKGNFPGRFSGRQFSNSRSEMNVSTLELGDSALYLCASSLAGRSLGNEQFFGPGTRLTVL.

The rearrangement joins TRBV7-9 to TRBJ2-1; 9 nucleotides line up with TRBD2. The CDR3 runs to 17 residues. With 2 bases clipped from V and 5 bases from J, the junction kept 10 bases outside the gene matches. The germline V gene has CDR1 SEHNR and CDR2 FQNEAQ (reference sequence). CDR3 in DNA: TGTGCCAGCAGCTTATCGGCGGGGGGGATGTCCAACAATGAGCAGTTCTTC. Protein sequence: CASSLSAGGMSNNEQFF. The whole variable domain, remainder taken from reference TRBV7-9 and TRBJ2-1, is DTGVSQNPRHKITKRGQNVTFRCDPISEHNRLYWYRQTLGQGPEFLTYFQNEAQLEKSRLLSDRFSAERPKGSFSTLEIQRTEQGDSAMYLCASSLSAGGMSNNEQFFGPGTRLTVL.

This clonotype was detected once. The chain has TRBV3-1 and TRBJ2-5, with TRBD2 identical over 16 bases. This CDR3 comprises 19 residues. V was pared by 0 bases and J by 1 base, with 5 bases of the junction left unmatched. Per germline, CDR1 LGHDT and CDR2 YNNKEL (reference sequence). The CDR3 region has the DNA TGTGCCAGCAGCCAAGATGGGGGGACTAGCGGGAGGGCCCAAGAGACCCAGTACTTC. This gives the protein CASSQDGGTSGRAQETQYF.

This clonotype was found a few times. The chain recombines TRBV6-5 with TRBJ1-1; TRBD1 matches 7 bases. V was pared by 0 bases and J by 0 bases, with 4 bases of the junction left unmatched. The CDR3 runs to 16 residues. From germline, CDR1 is MNHEY and CDR2 SVGAGI. CDR3 coding DNA: TGTGCCAGCAGTTACTCGGCAGGGGGGATGAACACTGAAGCTTTCTTT. It yields the protein CASSYSAGGMNTEAFF.

V is TRBV6-2 or TRBV6-3 and J is TRBJ2-1; TRBD1 matches at 8 bases. Germline-derived CDR1 and CDR2 are MNHEY and SVGEGT. V dropped 2 bases and J dropped 6; count of bases not matched to a gene: 24. The CDR3 loop spans 21 amino acids. The CDR3 nucleotides read TGTGCCAGCAGTTACGGGGCTCGCTACAGGGGGACCAGCCCCGGCGGCAATGAGCAGTTCTTC. Translating gives CASSYGARYRGTSPGGNEQFF.

The chain combines TRBV15 with TRBJ2-5; the D gene is possibly TRBD1 (7 bases). This CDR3 is built from 15 residues. V was trimmed by 8 bases and J by 4 bases, leaving 20 bases between them. Germline loops: CDR1 LNHNV, CDR2 YYDKDF (reference sequence). The CDR3 DNA reads as TGTGCCACCTCCAGAACCGGGACAGCGGGAGAGACCCAGTACTTC. This sequence encodes CATSRTGTAGETQYF. The full variable domain, completed using reference TRBV15 and TRBJ2-5, is DAMVIQNPRYQVTQFGKPVTLSCSQTLNHNVMYWYQQKSSQAPKLLFHYYDKDFNNEADTPDNFQSRRPNTSFCFLDIRSPGLGDTAMYLCATSRTGTAGETQYFGPGTRLLVL.

This clonotype was seen a handful of times. The V gene is TRBV5-1, the J gene TRBJ2-7; 11 bases are a match to TRBD2. The V gene end was trimmed by 0 bases and the J gene end by 1 base; junction bases not matched to a gene: 3. CDR1 and CDR2 from the germline V gene are SGHRS and YFSETQ. There are 16 residues in the CDR3. This CDR3 reads CASSLAGLAGSYEQYF. CDR3 DNA sequence: TGCGCCAGCAGCTTGGCTGGACTAGCGGGTTCCTACGAGCAGTACTTC.

V and J are TRBV20-1 and TRBJ2-7, with 11 nucleotides matching TRBD2. Germline lookup yields CDR1 DFQATT and CDR2 SNEGSKA (reference sequence). The CDR3 is 14 residues long. Trimming removed 6 bases from V and 0 bases from J; junction bases left unmatched: 4. DNA of the CDR3: TGCAGTGCATTAGCGGGAGGGCTCTCCTACGAGCAGTACTTC. The encoded protein is CSALAGGLSYEQYF.

This clonotype was observed many times. This chain uses TRBV27 with TRBJ1-5; D ambiguous. The CDR3 runs to 15 residues. The V gene's germline CDR1 is MNHEY and CDR2 SMNVEV (reference sequence). V shed 2 bases and J shed 0 bases, with 8 bases lying between them. This CDR3 reads CASSLSWASNQPQHF. The CDR3 nucleotides read TGTGCCAGCAGTTTAAGCTGGGCTAGCAATCAGCCCCAGCATTTT.

This clonotype was seen more than once but under ten times. The chain has TRBV3-1 and TRBJ2-3; TRBD2 matches 10 bases. The CDR3 spans 16 residues. The J segment lost 0 bases and the V segment lost 1 base, leaving 1 base of the junction unmatched. CDR1 is LGHDT and CDR2 is YNNKEL in the germline V gene (reference sequence). Here the CDR3 DNA reads TGTGCCAGCAGCCAAGGAGCGGGGGGGAGCACAGATACGCAGTATTTT. Protein sequence: CASSQGAGGSTDTQYF.

This clonotype was observed a few times. The CDR3, as DNA: TGTGCCAGCAGTTTCGAACGGGGGAGCTCCTACAATGAGCAGTTCTTC. Amino acids: CASSFERGSSYNEQFF. The J gene is TRBJ2-1, the V gene TRBV6-2 or TRBV6-3, with D possibly TRBD2 on 6 matching bases. The CDR3 contains 16 residues. Per the germline V gene, CDR1 is MNHEY and CDR2 is SVGEGT. The V end was cut by 4 bases, the J end by 0 bases, with 13 bases between.

There are many counts of this clonotype. The V gene is TRBV29-1, the J gene TRBJ2-7; TRBD2 matches at 14 bases. The ends lost 4 bases at V and 2 bases at J; junction bases unmatched: 7. The CDR3 consists of 16 residues. Germline CDR1 SQVTM, CDR2 ANQGSEA. For the CDR3, the DNA is TGCAGCGTTGCAATGGGACTAGCGGGGGCAACCTACGAGCAGTACTTC. Translating gives CSVAMGLAGATYEQYF.

The chain combines TRBV3-1 with TRBJ1-6; D possibly corresponds to TRBD1 (5 bases). V lost 0 bases, J lost 15 bases, and 12 bases lay in between. CDR3 size: 13 residues. The germline V gene has CDR1 LGHDT and CDR2 YNNKEL (reference sequence). The CDR3 region is CASSQDGAPLLHF. The DNA of the CDR3 is TGTGCCAGCAGCCAAGACGGGGCCCCACTCCTCCACTTT. The whole variable domain, filled in from reference TRBV3-1 and TRBJ1-6, reads DTAVSQTPKYLVTQMGNDKSIKCEQNLGHDTMYWYKQDSKKFLKIMFSYNNKELIINETVPNRFSPKSPDKAHLNLHINSLELGDSAVYFCASSQDGAPLLHFGNGTRLTVT.

The chain links TRBV12-3 or TRBV12-4 to TRBJ1-5; no reliable D call. This CDR3 has 14 residues. V was shortened by 6 bases and J by 5 bases, with 14 bases between the two germline ends. The CDR3 DNA reads as TGTGCCAGCAGCCCCCCCGGACTTTATCAGCCCCAGCATTTT. Protein product: CASSPPGLYQPQHF.

This clonotype was recorded a few times. The rearrangement uses TRBV24-1 and TRBJ1-5, with TRBD1 matching 11 bases. The CDR3 has 16 amino acids. Germline values: CDR1 KGHDR, CDR2 SFDVKD. With 3 bases clipped from V and 2 bases from J, the junction kept 2 bases outside the gene matches. CDR3: CATSDRDRGGNQPQHF. CDR3 DNA: TGTGCCACCAGTGATCGGGACAGGGGGGGCAATCAGCCCCAGCATTTT.

The sample holds a few counts of this clonotype. The V and J genes are TRBV5-1 and TRBJ2-2; TRBD1 agrees at 9 bases. CDR1 is SGHRS and CDR2 is YFSETQ in the germline V gene. The CDR3 extends over 15 amino acids. V gave up 0 bases and J gave up 7 bases; unmatched junction bases: 4. CDR3 in DNA: TGCGCCAGCAGCTTGGAGGGACAGGGTTTCGGGGAGCTGTTTTTT. Translated: CASSLEGQGFGELFF.

The chain employs TRBV7-2 and TRBJ1-4; 7 bases are shared with TRBD1. After removal of 5 bases from V and 8 bases from J, the junction contained 5 bases not matched to a gene. The CDR3 sequence is 13 residues long. CDR1 and CDR2 (germline): SGHTA, FQGNSA. In DNA form, the CDR3 reads TGTGCCAGCAGCCAAGGGGGCAGGGAAAAACTGTTTTTT. Its protein is CASSQGGREKLFF.

The DNA for the CDR3 is TGCAGTGCCCCGGACAGGGCTCAGACCCAGTACTTC. This encodes CSAPDRAQTQYF. The rearrangement links TRBV20-1 to TRBJ2-5; 8 bases fit TRBD1. CDR1 and CDR2 (germline): DFQATT, SNEGSKA (reference sequence). The J segment lost 6 bases and the V segment lost 6 bases, leaving 6 bases of the junction unmatched. The CDR3 totals 12 residues.

In its sample, this clonotype was seen a few times. The J gene is TRBJ2-7, the V gene TRBV24-1, with 11 positions matching TRBD1. V dropped 3 bases and J dropped 4; count of bases not matched to a gene: 7. The CDR3 extends over 16 amino acids. The germline V gene encodes CDR1 KGHDR and CDR2 SFDVKD. This chain's CDR3 is CATSDKGTGGRYEQYF. For the CDR3, the DNA is TGTGCCACCAGTGATAAAGGGACAGGGGGAAGGTACGAGCAGTACTTC.

The CDR3 protein is CASSLGQVGQYEQYF. CDR3 nucleotides: TGTGCCAGCAGTCTCGGCCAGGTGGGCCAATACGAGCAGTACTTC. The J gene is TRBJ2-7, the V gene TRBV28; no reliable D call. The CDR3 extends over 15 amino acids. V was trimmed by 5 bases and J by 4 bases, leaving 18 bases between them. CDR1 MDHEN and CDR2 SYDVKM come from the germline V gene.

In the case of this clonotype: Lacking the conserved final phenylalanine or tryptophan, this CDR3 likely reflects a read error. J is TRBJ2-2 and V is TRBV5-1, with 8 bases identical to TRBD1. CDR3 length: 14 residues. Germline CDR1 is SGHRS and CDR2 is YFSETQ. Here the CDR3 DNA reads TGTGCCAGCAGCTCCAGGGGGCTGATCGGGGAGCTGTTTTGT. This codes for CASSSRGLIGELFC.

This clonotype was seen more than once but under ten times. The chain carries TRBV20-1 and TRBJ2-7; TRBD2 might be the D (6 bases). Germline values: CDR1 DFQATT, CDR2 SNEGSKA (reference sequence). V shed 0 bases and J shed 0 bases, with 12 bases lying between them. This CDR3 contains 15 residues. CDR3 region: CSARDPRDHSYEQYF. The CDR3 DNA reads TGCAGTGCTAGAGACCCGCGGGACCACTCCTACGAGCAGTACTTC.

In this sample, this clonotype turned up a few times. The chain employs TRBV7-9 and TRBJ1-2; 8 bases align to TRBD1. After removal of 8 bases from V and 5 bases from J, the junction contained 1 base not matched to a gene. Germline CDR1 reads SEHNR; CDR2 reads FQNEAQ (reference sequence). There are 11 residues in the CDR3. This CDR3 is CASGQGYGYTF. The CDR3 nucleotides read TGTGCCAGCGGACAGGGTTATGGCTACACCTTC.

This clonotype was seen a few times. The chain is built from TRBV4-2 and TRBJ1-5; D gene uncertain. Trimming removed 4 bases from V and 3 bases from J, with 7 bases in between. The CDR3 length is 13 residues. Germline V gives CDR1 LGHNA, CDR2 YNFKEQ. Here the CDR3 reads CASSPETNQPQHF. The CDR3 DNA reads TGTGCCAGCAGCCCAGAGACCAATCAGCCCCAGCATTTT.

A few counts support this clonotype. The genes are TRBV28 and TRBJ2-3, with TRBD2 as a possible D gene (5 bases). CDR1 MDHEN and CDR2 SYDVKM come from the germline V gene. The CDR3 length is 15 residues. V lost 3 bases and J 6 bases, leaving 16 bases between the germline ends. CDR3 coding DNA: TGTGCCAGCAGTTTGCTCGGTCCCCCGGGGGATACGCAGTATTTT. This codes for CASSLLGPPGDTQYF.